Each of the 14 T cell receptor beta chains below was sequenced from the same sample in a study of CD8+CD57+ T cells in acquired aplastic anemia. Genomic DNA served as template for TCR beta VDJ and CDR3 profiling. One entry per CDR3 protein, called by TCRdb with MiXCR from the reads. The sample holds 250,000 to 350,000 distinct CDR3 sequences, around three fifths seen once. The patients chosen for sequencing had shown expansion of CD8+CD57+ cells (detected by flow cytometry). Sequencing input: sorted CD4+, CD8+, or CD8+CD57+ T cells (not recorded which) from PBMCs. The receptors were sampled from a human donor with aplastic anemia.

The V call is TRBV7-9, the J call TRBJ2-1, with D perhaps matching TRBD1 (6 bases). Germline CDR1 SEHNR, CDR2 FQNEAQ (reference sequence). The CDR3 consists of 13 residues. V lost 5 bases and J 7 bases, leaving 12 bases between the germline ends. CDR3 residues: CASSLSGANEQFF. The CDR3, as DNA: TGTGCCAGCAGCCTCTCAGGGGCTAATGAGCAGTTCTTC.

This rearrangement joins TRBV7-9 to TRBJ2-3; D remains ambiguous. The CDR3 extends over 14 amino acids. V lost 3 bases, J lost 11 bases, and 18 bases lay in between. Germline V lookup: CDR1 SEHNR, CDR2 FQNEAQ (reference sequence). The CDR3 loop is CASSFRVLMDEQYF. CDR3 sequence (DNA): TGTGCCAGCAGCTTTAGGGTTTTAATGGATGAGCAGTATTTT.

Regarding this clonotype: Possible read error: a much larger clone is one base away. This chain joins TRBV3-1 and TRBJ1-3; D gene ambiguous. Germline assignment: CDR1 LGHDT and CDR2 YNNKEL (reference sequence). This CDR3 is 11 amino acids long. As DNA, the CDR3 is TGTGCCAGCAGCCAGGTGAACACCACATATTTT. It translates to CASSQVNTTYF.

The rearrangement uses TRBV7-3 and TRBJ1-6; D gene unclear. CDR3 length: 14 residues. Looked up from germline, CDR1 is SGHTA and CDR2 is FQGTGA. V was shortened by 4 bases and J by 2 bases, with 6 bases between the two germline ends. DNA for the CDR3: TGTGCCAGCAGCTACGGACCCTATAATTCACCCCTCCACTTT. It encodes CASSYGPYNSPLHF.

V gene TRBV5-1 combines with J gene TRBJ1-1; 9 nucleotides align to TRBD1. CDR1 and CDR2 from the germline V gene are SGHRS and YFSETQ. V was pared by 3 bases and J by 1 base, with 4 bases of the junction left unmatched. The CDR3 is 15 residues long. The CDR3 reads CASSSRDRANTEAFF. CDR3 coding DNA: TGCGCCAGCAGCTCCCGGGACAGGGCGAACACTGAAGCTTTCTTT.

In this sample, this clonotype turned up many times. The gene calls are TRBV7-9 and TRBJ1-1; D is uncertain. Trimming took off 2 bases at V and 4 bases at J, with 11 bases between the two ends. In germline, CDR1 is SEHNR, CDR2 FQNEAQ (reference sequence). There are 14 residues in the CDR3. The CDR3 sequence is CASSLLVRGTEAFF. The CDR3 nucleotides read TGTGCCAGCAGCTTATTAGTACGCGGCACTGAAGCTTTCTTT.

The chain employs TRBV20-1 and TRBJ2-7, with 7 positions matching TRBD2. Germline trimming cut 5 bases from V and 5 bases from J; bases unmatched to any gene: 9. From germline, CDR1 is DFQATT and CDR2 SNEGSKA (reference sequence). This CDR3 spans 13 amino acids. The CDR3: CSAVTGTINEQYF. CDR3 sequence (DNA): TGCAGTGCTGTAACCGGGACTATAAACGAGCAGTACTTC.

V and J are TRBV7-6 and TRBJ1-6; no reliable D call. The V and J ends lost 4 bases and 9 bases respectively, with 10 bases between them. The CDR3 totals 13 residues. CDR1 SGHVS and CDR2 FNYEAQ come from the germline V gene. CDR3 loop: CASSSDVASPLHF. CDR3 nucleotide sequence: TGTGCCAGCAGCTCCGACGTTGCTTCACCCCTCCACTTT.

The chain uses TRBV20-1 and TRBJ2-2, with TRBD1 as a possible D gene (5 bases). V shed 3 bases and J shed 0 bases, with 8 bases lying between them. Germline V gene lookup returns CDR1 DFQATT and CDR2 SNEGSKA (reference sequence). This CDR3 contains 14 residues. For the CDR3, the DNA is TGCAGTGCTAGGGGCAGGGCGAACACCGGGGAGCTGTTTTTT. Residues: CSARGRANTGELFF.

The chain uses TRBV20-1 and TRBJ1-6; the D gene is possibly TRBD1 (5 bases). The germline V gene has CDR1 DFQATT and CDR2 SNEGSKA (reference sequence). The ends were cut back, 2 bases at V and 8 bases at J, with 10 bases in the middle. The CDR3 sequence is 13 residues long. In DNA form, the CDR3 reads TGCAGTGCTAGATCCAGGGACGATTCACCCCTCCACTTT. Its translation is CSARSRDDSPLHF.

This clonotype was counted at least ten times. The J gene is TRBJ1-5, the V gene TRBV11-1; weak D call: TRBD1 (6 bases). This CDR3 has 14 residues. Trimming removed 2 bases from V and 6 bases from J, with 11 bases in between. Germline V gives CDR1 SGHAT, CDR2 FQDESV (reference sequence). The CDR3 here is CASSLTGTSQPQHF. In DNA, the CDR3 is TGTGCCAGCAGCTTAACAGGGACATCTCAGCCCCAGCATTTT.

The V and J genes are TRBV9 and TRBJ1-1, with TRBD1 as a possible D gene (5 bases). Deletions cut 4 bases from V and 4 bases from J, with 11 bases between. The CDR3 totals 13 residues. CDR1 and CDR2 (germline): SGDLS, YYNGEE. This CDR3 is CASSKGRTTEAFF. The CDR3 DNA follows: TGTGCCAGCAGCAAGGGACGGACCACTGAAGCTTTCTTT.

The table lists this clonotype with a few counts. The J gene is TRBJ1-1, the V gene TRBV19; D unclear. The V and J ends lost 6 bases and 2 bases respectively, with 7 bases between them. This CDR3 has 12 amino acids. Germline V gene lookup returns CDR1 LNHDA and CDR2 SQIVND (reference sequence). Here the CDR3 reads CASSPGNTEAFF. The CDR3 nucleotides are TGTGCCAGTAGCCCGGGAAACACTGAAGCTTTCTTT. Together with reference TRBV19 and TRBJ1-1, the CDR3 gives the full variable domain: DGGITQSPKYLFRKEGQNVTLSCEQNLNHDAMYWYRQDPGQGLRLIYYSQIVNDFQKGDIAEGYSVSREKKESFPLTVTSAQKNPTAFYLCASSPGNTEAFFGQGTRLTVV.

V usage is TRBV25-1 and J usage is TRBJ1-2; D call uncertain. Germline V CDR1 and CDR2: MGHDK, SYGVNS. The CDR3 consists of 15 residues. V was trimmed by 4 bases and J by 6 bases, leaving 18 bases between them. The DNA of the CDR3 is TGTGCCAGCAGTGGTCGACTGCGGGGAGTTCATGGCTACACCTTC. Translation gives CASSGRLRGVHGYTF.